This is a list of T cell receptor beta chains from one sample in a study of CD8 T cells in Susac syndrome. TCRdb reprocessed the immunoSEQ multiplex PCR reads with MiXCR, giving one entry per CDR3 protein. The data show 200,000 or so distinct CDR3 sequences, approximately 95% seen once. Sequenced: CD4+ T cells from PBMCs. The receptors derive from a human donor with multiple sclerosis. CDR3s include the opening cysteine and the closing phenylalanine or tryptophan. A D gene is named only where the DNA matches it firmly.

V gene,D gene,J gene,CDR3 DNA,CDR3 protein
TRBV3-1,-,TRBJ1-2,TGTGCCAGCACAGAGGGGTATGGCTACACCTTC,CASTEGYGYTF
TRBV20-1,-,TRBJ2-5,TGCAGTGCTATTTACGACTCCCAAGAGACCCAGTACTTC,CSAIYDSQETQYF
TRBV12-5,TRBD2,TRBJ2-3,TGTGCTAGTGGTTTAGGAGCGGGGTTTATCACAGATACGCAGTATTTT,CASGLGAGFITDTQYF
TRBV12-5,-,TRBJ2-7,TGTGCTAGTGGTTCCACCTCCTACGAGCAGTACTTC,CASGSTSYEQYF
TRBV18,-,TRBJ2-7,TGTGCCAGCTCACCACCGCGAGACAGGACCTACGAGCAGTACTTC,CASSPPRDRTYEQYF
TRBV12-3/TRBV12-4,-,TRBJ1-6,TGTGCCAGCAGTTTCACGAGCTCCTATAATTCACCCCTCCACTTT,CASSFTSSYNSPLHF
TRBV15,-,TRBJ1-2,TGTGCCACCAGCAGAGAAACGGGCTATGGCTACACCTTC,CATSRETGYGYTF
TRBV25-1,-,TRBJ2-3,TGTGCCAGCAGTGAATTGGGACGAGCAGCCCGGGCAGATACGCAGTATTTT,CASSELGRAARADTQYF
TRBV15,-,TRBJ2-7,TGTGCCACCAGCTCAGCCGGGACAACCTACGAGCAGTACTTC,CATSSAGTTYEQYF
TRBV12-3/TRBV12-4,TRBD1,TRBJ1-1,TGTGCCAGCAGTCCAGGGACAGGGGGCGCGCGAACTGAAGCTTTCTTT,CASSPGTGGARTEAFF